Listed below are T cell receptor beta chains from one sample, sequenced in a study of T cell repertoires in cytomegalovirus infection. TCRdb passed the reads through MiXCR, listing each CDR3 protein once. Of 560,000 or so distinct CDR3 sequences detected, about 15% appear once; the ten largest clones hold roughly 25%. Sequenced input: CD8+ T cells from PBMCs. All receptors derive from a human donor in good health (CMV status not recorded). Some clones in this sample may be carry-over from other donors' samples. The CDR3 runs from the conserved cysteine through the conserved F or W. D genes are given only for firm matches. Clone size, where shown, is once, few, many, or a class for clones that have expanded.

>TRBV7-9|NA|TRBJ2-7|many
CASSPGATYEQYF
TGTGCCAGCAGTCCCGGGGCTACCTACGAGCAGTACTTC
>TRBV7-6|TRBD2|TRBJ2-1|NA
CASRGQTSGGLNVQFF
TGTGCCAGCAGGGGACAGACTAGCGGAGGCCTCAATGTGCAGTTCTTC
>TRBV7-9|NA|TRBJ1-1|many
CASSPPVQDPLVAFF
TGTGCCAGCAGCCCTCCTGTTCAGGACCCCCTTGTAGCTTTCTTT
>TRBV7-8|TRBD2|TRBJ2-5|many
CASSPKLAGGPQETQYF
TGTGCCAGCAGCCCCAAACTAGCGGGGGGGCCCCAAGAGACCCAGTACTTC
>TRBV20-1|NA|TRBJ1-6|few
CSARVSRAPISPLHF
TGCAGTGCTAGAGTATCCCGGGCTCCAATTTCACCCCTCCACTTT
>TRBV6-5|TRBD1|TRBJ2-7|NA
CASSYGTDRAPYEQYF
TGTGCCAGCAGTTACGGGACCGACAGGGCCCCCTACGAGCAGTACTTC
>TRBV7-9|NA|TRBJ2-1|NA
CASSLIPLTVNEQFF
TGTGCCAGCAGCTTAATTCCCCTGACAGTGAATGAGCAGTTCTTC
>TRBV7-2|TRBD2|TRBJ2-5|many
CASSYSAGGQETQYF
TGTGCCAGCAGCTACTCAGCGGGGGGGCAAGAGACCCAGTACTTC
>TRBV14|NA|TRBJ2-3|NA
CTSSQVKGPSPQYF
TGTACCAGCAGCCAAGTCAAAGGACCTTCTCCGCAGTATTTT
>TRBV20-1|TRBD1|TRBJ1-2|NA
CSARNDRGGYTF
TGCAGTGCTAGAAATGACAGGGGAGGCTACACCTTC
>TRBV7-9|TRBD1|TRBJ2-1|NA
CASSQDRGPNEQFF
TGTGCCAGCAGCCAAGATAGGGGGCCCAATGAGCAGTTCTTC
>TRBV11-2|TRBD1|TRBJ1-1|many
CASSSHRGGVKNTEAFF
TGTGCCAGCAGCTCCCACAGGGGTGGGGTAAAGAACACTGAAGCTTTCTTT
>TRBV12-5|TRBD1|TRBJ1-1|NA
CASGLVVALTGPHTEAFF
TGTGCTAGTGGTTTGGTCGTGGCACTGACAGGGCCCCACACTGAAGCTTTCTTT
>TRBV6-1|NA|TRBJ2-3|once
CASSYLLTGRTSTDTQYF
TGTGCCAGCAGTTACCTACTAACGGGACGGACTAGCACAGATACGCAGTATTTT
>TRBV4-1|TRBD2|TRBJ2-1|NA
CASSPGGSHNEQFF
TGCGCCAGCAGCCCGGGCGGGAGCCACAATGAGCAGTTCTTC
>TRBV27|TRBD1|TRBJ1-6|many
CASSPPGQSYNSPLHF
TGTGCCAGCAGTCCTCCGGGACAGTCGTATAATTCACCCCTCCACTTT